This TCR beta chain was observed in a study of cytotoxic CD8 clonotypes in ibrutinib-treated CLL. Study results and limitations: Public clonotypes were seen rarely and were contracted or stable on treatment.

Method: immunoSEQ multiplex PCR; TCRdb's copy keeps in-frame clones and lacks some. The sample lists about 330,000 clones, about 61% occurring once. Comments on this clone: Its target is unknown.

The germline V gene encodes CDR1 SEHNR and CDR2 FQNEAQ (reference sequence). This CDR3 is 14 amino acids long. Trimming removed 5 bases from V and 6 bases from J, with 15 bases in between. This TCR was recovered from a human donor with chronic lymphocytic leukemia. Sequences were derived from PBMCs, sampled after 36 months of ibrutinib treatment. The V call is TRBV7-9, the J call TRBJ2-3; a weak D match, TRBD2 (6 bases). CDR3 amino acids: CASSRDGDSDTQYF. The CDR3 coding sequence is TGTGCCAGCAGCCGGGACGGGGACTCGGATACGCAGTATTTT. The full variable domain, in which reference TRBV7-9 and TRBJ2-3 provide the parts outside the CDR3, is DTGVSQNPRHKITKRGQNVTFRCDPISEHNRLYWYRQTLGQGPEFLTYFQNEAQLEKSRLLSDRFSAERPKGSFSTLEIQRTEQGDSAMYLCASSRDGDSDTQYFGPGTRLTVL.